These 21 T cell receptor beta chains originate from one sample sequenced in a study of cytomegalovirus exposure and HLA in healthy donors. The primer mix had 60 Vbeta and 13 Jbeta primers. Some clones are missing from TCRdb's copy, which holds only in-frame ones; the method was immunoSEQ multiplex PCR. The sample contains some 62,000 clones, over 75% of which appear only once. The sequenced sample consisted of PBMCs. The receptors here all came from a young man in good health and CMV-seronegative.

In its sample, this clone was seen once. The genes are TRBV11-3 and TRBJ2-2; the match to TRBD2 covers 13 bases. Trimming took 5 bases from V and 5 from J; bases not matched to a gene: 2. The CDR3 loop spans 15 amino acids. In germline, CDR1 is SGHNT, CDR2 YENEEA. CDR3 DNA: TGTGCCAGCAGCCGACTAGCGGGAGGAACCGGGGAGCTGTTTTTT. Protein product: CASSRLAGGTGELFF.

The rearrangement uses TRBV10-3 and TRBJ1-3; the D is unclear. Germline lookup yields CDR1 ENHRY and CDR2 SYGVKD. V gave up 0 bases and J gave up 1 base, with 7 bases separating them. The CDR3 length is 15 residues. CDR3 sequence: CAISESGLSGNTIYF. CDR3 nucleotide sequence: TGTGCCATCAGTGAGTCGGGCCTTTCTGGAAACACCATATATTTT.

This clone is a singleton in its sample. The chain couples TRBV7-8 to TRBJ2-3, with 7 bases identical to TRBD2. This CDR3 is 14 amino acids long. From germline, CDR1 is SGHVS and CDR2 FQNEAQ. The V and J ends lost 9 bases and 9 bases, in that order; junction bases with no gene match: 15. The CDR3 reads CASIGGRAERTQYF. In DNA, the CDR3 is TGTGCCAGTATAGGAGGGAGGGCTGAAAGGACGCAGTATTTT.

The CDR3 loop reads CASSPDRNYGYTF. DNA for the CDR3: TGCGCCAGCAGCCCGGACAGGAACTATGGCTACACCTTC. The genes are TRBV5-1 and TRBJ1-2; 7 nucleotides match TRBD1. The CDR3 spans 13 residues. V lost 4 bases, J lost 2 bases, and 2 bases stayed unmatched. The germline V gene encodes CDR1 SGHRS and CDR2 YFSETQ.

The CDR3 region is CASSLGDGGVRDSNYGYTF. The DNA of the CDR3 is TGTGCCAGCAGCTTAGGAGACGGCGGGGTCCGGGACAGTAACTATGGCTACACCTTC. The chain has TRBV11-2 and TRBJ1-2; 7 bases align to TRBD1. J gave up 1 base and V 1 base, and 15 bases lay outside the gene matches. From germline, CDR1 is SGHAT and CDR2 FQNNGV. The CDR3 has 19 amino acids.

This clone was counted once. V and J are TRBV13 and TRBJ2-3, with 12 bases matching TRBD2. J was trimmed by 9 bases and V by 3 bases; bases with no gene match: 7. Germline loops: CDR1 PRHDT, CDR2 FYEKMQ (reference sequence). The CDR3 runs 15 residues. CDR3 loop: CASSFPSGGARTQYF. The CDR3 nucleotides read TGTGCCAGCAGCTTCCCTAGCGGGGGGGCCAGAACGCAGTATTTT.

The rearrangement links TRBV30 to TRBJ2-5; 13 bases align to TRBD2. The ends lost 0 bases at V and 5 bases at J; junction bases unmatched: 3. The germline V gene has CDR1 GTSNPN and CDR2 SVGIG (reference sequence). The length of the CDR3 is 15 residues. The CDR3 reads CAWSVGLAGEETQYF. The DNA for the CDR3 is TGTGCCTGGAGTGTCGGACTAGCGGGGGAGGAGACCCAGTACTTC.

The CDR3 bases are TGCAGCGTTGGAGGCTACAATGAGCAGTTCTTC. It codes for CSVGGYNEQFF. The gene calls are TRBV29-1 and TRBJ2-1; the D is unclear. Trimming left V 4 bases short and J 3 bases short, with 4 bases between. Germline CDR1 reads SQVTM; CDR2 reads ANQGSEA. This CDR3 region has 11 residues.

The chain uses TRBV27 and TRBJ1-6; unclear D gene. Between the trimmed V and J ends, which lost 7 bases and 10 bases, there was a span of 8 bases. Germline CDR1 and CDR2: MNHEY and SMNVEV (reference sequence). CDR3 size: 11 residues. CDR3 sequence reads: CASKLRSPLHF. In nucleotides, the CDR3 is TGTGCCAGCAAGCTGAGGTCACCCCTCCACTTT.

This chain connects TRBV30 to TRBJ2-1, with D unclear. Germline V lookup: CDR1 GTSNPN, CDR2 SVGIG (reference sequence). The length of the CDR3 is 13 residues. Between the trimmed V and J ends, which lost 4 bases and 1 base, there was a span of 8 bases. CDR3 bases: TGTGCCTGGACCGGTCTTTCCTACAATGAGCAGTTCTTC. Its protein is CAWTGLSYNEQFF.

The chain employs TRBV1 and TRBJ1-4; TRBD1, the D gene given by the table, was not confirmed from the DNA. TRBV1 is noted as a pseudogene. The CDR3 runs to 16 residues. CDR3 loop: CTSSQDSGQGGEKLFF. CDR3 DNA: TGCACCAGCAGCCAAGATTCGGGACAGGGAGGGGAAAAACTGTTTTTT.

The chain links TRBV7-3 to TRBJ1-1; D is unclear. V gave up 5 bases and J gave up 1 base, with 11 bases separating them. The CDR3 loop spans 14 amino acids. CDR1 and CDR2 (germline): SGHTA, FQGTGA. The CDR3 loop reads CASSESRSNTEAFF. CDR3 in DNA: TGTGCCAGCAGCGAGAGCCGATCGAACACTGAAGCTTTCTTT. Full variable domain (rest looked up from reference TRBV7-3 and TRBJ1-1): GAGVSQTPSNKVTEKGKYVELRCDPISGHTALYWYRQSLGQGPEFLIYFQGTGAADDSGLPNDRFFAVRPEGSVSTLKIQRTERGDSAVYLCASSESRSNTEAFFGQGTRLTVV.

The V and J genes are TRBV10-2 and TRBJ2-3, with a weak D call TRBD2 (5 bases). V was pared by 6 bases and J by 4 bases, with 17 bases between. Looked up from germline, CDR1 is WSHSY and CDR2 is SAAADI. CDR3 size: 15 residues. The chain's CDR3 is CASSREPRRADTQYF. CDR3 bases: TGCGCCAGCAGCCGGGAACCCCGGAGAGCAGATACGCAGTATTTT.

The chain recombines TRBV5-4 with TRBJ2-5, with 11 bases fitting TRBD1. The CDR3 sequence is 16 residues long. CDR1 SGHNT and CDR2 YYREEE come from the germline V gene (reference sequence). V dropped 3 bases and J dropped 5; count of bases not matched to a gene: 9. CDR3 DNA: TGTGCCAGCAGCTCAGGACAGGGGGCTTTGGGGGAGACCCAGTACTTC. It translates to CASSSGQGALGETQYF.

CDR3 in amino acids: CASSFRDRTFGGYTF. The CDR3, as DNA: TGTGCCAGCAGCTTCCGGGACAGGACTTTCGGGGGCTACACCTTC. The V and J genes are TRBV5-6 and TRBJ1-2; 8 bases fit TRBD1. This CDR3 is 15 amino acids long. V shed 2 bases and J 8 bases; nucleotides not matched to a gene: 11. Germline V lookup: CDR1 SGHDT, CDR2 YYEEEE.

The V call is TRBV9, the J call TRBJ1-1; D not resolved. V dropped 0 bases and J dropped 2 bases, with 8 bases sitting between them. The germline V gene encodes CDR1 SGDLS and CDR2 YYNGEE. The CDR3 covers 14 residues. The CDR3 here is CASSVGGVNTEAFF. The CDR3, as DNA: TGTGCCAGCAGCGTAGGAGGAGTAAACACTGAAGCTTTCTTT.

This chain uses TRBV15 with TRBJ2-5, with D unclear. CDR1 LNHNV and CDR2 YYDKDF come from the germline V gene (reference sequence). CDR3 length: 13 residues. V was clipped by 5 bases and J by 1 base, with 8 bases between them. CDR3 nucleotide sequence: TGTGCCACCAGCCCCCCCCGCCAAGAGACCCAGTACTTC. It is translated as CATSPPRQETQYF.

V and J are TRBV11-2 and TRBJ2-1; 9 bases agree with TRBD2. Germline values: CDR1 SGHAT, CDR2 FQNNGV. Trimming removed 0 bases from V and 4 bases from J; junction bases left unmatched: 10. CDR3 length: 18 amino acids. CDR3 loop: CASSLDLVGAGGYNEQFF. In nucleotides, the CDR3 is TGTGCCAGCAGCTTAGATCTTGTGGGAGCGGGGGGTTACAATGAGCAGTTCTTC. The variable domain in full, completed from reference TRBV11-2 and TRBJ2-1, reads EAGVAQSPRYKIIEKRQSVAFWCNPISGHATLYWYQQILGQGPKLLIQFQNNGVVDDSQLPKDRFSAERLKGVDSTLKIQPAKLEDSAVYLCASSLDLVGAGGYNEQFFGPGTRLTVL.

This chain uses TRBV28 with TRBJ1-4, with 7 bases that match TRBD1. Germline CDR1 is MDHEN and CDR2 is SYDVKM. This CDR3 has 15 amino acids. The V gene end was trimmed by 5 bases and the J gene end by 7 bases; junction bases not matched to a gene: 10. As DNA, the CDR3 is TGTGCCAGCAGTCCTGGTTCGACAGGGACTGAAAAACTGTTTTTT. It encodes CASSPGSTGTEKLFF.

The chain employs TRBV6-1 and TRBJ2-2; no firm D call. V lost 8 bases and J lost 3, with 7 bases in between. This CDR3 has 12 amino acids. Germline CDR1 reads MNHNS; CDR2 reads SASEGT. CDR3 residues: CASLSDTGELFF. The CDR3 coding sequence is TGTGCCAGCCTCAGCGACACCGGGGAGCTGTTTTTT.

This clone was observed a few times. The CDR3 reads CGAGSSGNTIYF. The CDR3 DNA is TGTGGGGCAGGGTCCTCTGGAAACACCATATATTTT. The rearrangement links TRBV6-5 to TRBJ1-3; tentatively, D is TRBD1 (5 bases). The CDR3 runs to 12 residues. Germline values: CDR1 MNHEY, CDR2 SVGAGI.